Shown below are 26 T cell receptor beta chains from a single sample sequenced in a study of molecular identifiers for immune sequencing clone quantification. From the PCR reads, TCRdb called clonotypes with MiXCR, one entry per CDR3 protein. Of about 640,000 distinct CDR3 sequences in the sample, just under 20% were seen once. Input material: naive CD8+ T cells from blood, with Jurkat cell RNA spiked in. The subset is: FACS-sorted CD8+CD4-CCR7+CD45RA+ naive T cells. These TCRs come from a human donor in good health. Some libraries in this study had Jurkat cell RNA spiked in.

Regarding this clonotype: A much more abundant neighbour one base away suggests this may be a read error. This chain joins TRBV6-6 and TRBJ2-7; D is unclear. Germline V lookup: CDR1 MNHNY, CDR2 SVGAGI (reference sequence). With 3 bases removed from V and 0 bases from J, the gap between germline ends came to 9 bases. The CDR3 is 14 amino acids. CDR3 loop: CASSYSPRSYEQYF. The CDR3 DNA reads TGTGCCAGCAGTTATTCCCCACGCTCCTACGAGCAGTACTTC.

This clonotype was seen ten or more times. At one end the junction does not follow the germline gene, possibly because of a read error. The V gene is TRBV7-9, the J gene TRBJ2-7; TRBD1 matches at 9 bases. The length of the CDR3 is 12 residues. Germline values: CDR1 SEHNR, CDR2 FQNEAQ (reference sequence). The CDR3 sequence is CASSTTGTGINF. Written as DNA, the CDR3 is TGTGCCAGCAGCACCACCGGGACAGGGATAAACTTC. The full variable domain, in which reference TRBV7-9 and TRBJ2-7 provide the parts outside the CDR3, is DTGVSQNPRHKITKRGQNVTFRCDPISEHNRLYWYRQTLGQGPEFLTYFQNEAQLEKSRLLSDRFSAERPKGSFSTLEIQRTEQGDSAMYLCASSTTGTGINFGPGTRLTVT.

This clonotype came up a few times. This CDR3 is CASSQDQLAGVGTQYF. DNA for the CDR3: TGCGCCAGCAGCCAAGATCAGCTAGCGGGAGTAGGGACCCAGTACTTC. The gene calls are TRBV4-3 and TRBJ2-5; 10 bases are shared with TRBD2. The CDR3 loop spans 16 amino acids. In germline, CDR1 is LGHNA, CDR2 YSLEER. V trimming: 0 bases; J trimming: 7 bases; junction bases outside the gene matches: 8.

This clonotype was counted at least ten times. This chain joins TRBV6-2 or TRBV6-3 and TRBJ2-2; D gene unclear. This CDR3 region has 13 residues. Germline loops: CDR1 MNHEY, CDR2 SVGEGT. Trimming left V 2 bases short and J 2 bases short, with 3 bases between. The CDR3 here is CASSYINTGELFF. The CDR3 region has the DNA TGTGCCAGCAGTTACATCAACACCGGGGAGCTGTTTTTT.

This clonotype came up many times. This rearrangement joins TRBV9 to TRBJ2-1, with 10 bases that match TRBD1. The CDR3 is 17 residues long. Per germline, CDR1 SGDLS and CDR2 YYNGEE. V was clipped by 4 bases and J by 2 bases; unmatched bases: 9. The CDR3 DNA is TGTGCCAGCAGCCCCACCATCGGGACAGGGGCCTACAATGAGCAGTTCTTC. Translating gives CASSPTIGTGAYNEQFF. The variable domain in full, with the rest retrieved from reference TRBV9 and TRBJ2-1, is DSGVTQTPKHLITATGQRVTLRCSPRSGDLSVYWYQQSLDQGLQFLIQYYNGEERAKGNILERFSAQQFPDLHSELNLSSLELGDSALYFCASSPTIGTGAYNEQFFGPGTRLTVL.

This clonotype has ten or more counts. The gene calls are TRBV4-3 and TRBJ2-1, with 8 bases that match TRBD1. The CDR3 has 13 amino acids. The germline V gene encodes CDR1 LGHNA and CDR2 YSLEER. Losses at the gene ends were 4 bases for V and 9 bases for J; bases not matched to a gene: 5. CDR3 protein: CASSPRTGTEQFF. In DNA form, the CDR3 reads TGCGCCAGCAGCCCCCGGACAGGGACTGAGCAGTTCTTC.

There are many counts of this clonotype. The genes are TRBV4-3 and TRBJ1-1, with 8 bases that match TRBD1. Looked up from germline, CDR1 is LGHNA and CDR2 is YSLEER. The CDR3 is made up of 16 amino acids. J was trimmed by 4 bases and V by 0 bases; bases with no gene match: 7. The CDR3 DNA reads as TGCGCCAGCAGCCAAGATGGGCAGGGGGCGAGCACTGAAGCTTTCTTT. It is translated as CASSQDGQGASTEAFF.

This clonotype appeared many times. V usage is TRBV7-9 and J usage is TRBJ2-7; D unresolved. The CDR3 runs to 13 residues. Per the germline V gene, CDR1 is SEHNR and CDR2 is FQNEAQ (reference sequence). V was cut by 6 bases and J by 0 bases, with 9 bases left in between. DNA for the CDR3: TGTGCCAGCAGTTTGGTTAACTCCTACGAGCAGTACTTC. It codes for CASSLVNSYEQYF.

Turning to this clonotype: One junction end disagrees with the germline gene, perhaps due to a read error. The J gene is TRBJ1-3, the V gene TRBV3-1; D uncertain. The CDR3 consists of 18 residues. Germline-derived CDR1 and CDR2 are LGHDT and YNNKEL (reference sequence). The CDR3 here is CASSQFSLPSSSGNAIYF. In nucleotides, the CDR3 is TGTGCCAGCAGTCAATTCAGTCTTCCTTCCAGCTCTGGAAACGCCATATATTTT.

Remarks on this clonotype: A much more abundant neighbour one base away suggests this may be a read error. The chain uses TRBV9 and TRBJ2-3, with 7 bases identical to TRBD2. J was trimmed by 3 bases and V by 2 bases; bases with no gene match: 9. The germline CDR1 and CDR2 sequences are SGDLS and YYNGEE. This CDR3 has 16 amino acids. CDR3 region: CASSVSNSGPTDTQYF. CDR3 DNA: TGTGCCAGCAGCGTGTCTAATAGCGGGCCGACAGATACGCAGTATTTT.

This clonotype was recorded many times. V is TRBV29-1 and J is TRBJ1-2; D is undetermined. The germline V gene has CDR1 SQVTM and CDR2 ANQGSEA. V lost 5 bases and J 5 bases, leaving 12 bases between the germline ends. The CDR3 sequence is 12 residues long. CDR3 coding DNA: TGCAGCGTTAACGGACGCGATTATGGCTACACCTTC. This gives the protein CSVNGRDYGYTF.

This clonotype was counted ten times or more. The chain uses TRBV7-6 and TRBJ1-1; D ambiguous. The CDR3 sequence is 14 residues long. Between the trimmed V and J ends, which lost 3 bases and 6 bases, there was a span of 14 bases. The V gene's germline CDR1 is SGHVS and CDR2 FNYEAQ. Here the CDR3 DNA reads TGTGCCAGCAGCTTGTCAAGTGGGGATTCTGAAGCTTTCTTT. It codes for CASSLSSGDSEAFF.

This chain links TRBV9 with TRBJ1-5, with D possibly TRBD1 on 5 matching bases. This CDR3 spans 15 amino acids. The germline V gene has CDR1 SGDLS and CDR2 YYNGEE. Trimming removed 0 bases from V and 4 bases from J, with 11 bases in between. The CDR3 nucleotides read TGTGCCAGCAGCGTAGGGGGGTCCGAAAATCAGCCCCAGCATTTT. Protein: CASSVGGSENQPQHF.

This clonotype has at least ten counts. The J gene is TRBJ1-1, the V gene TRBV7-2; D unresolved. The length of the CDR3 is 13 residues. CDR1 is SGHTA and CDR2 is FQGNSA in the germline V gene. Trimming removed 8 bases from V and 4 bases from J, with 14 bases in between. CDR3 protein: CASLYGGGTEAFF. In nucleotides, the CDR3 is TGTGCCAGCCTTTACGGTGGTGGCACTGAAGCTTTCTTT. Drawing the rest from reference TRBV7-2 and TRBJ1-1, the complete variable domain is GAGVSQSPSNKVTEKGKDVELRCDPISGHTALYWYRQSLGQGLEFLIYFQGNSAPDKSGLPSDRFSAERTGGSVSTLTIQRTQQEDSAVYLCASLYGGGTEAFFGQGTRLTVV.

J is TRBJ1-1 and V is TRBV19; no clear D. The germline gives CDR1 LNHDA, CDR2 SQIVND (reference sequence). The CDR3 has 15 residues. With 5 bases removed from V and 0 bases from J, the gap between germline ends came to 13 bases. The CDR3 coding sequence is TGTGCCAGTAGTTATCCCGATGGGGTGAACACTGAAGCTTTCTTT. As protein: CASSYPDGVNTEAFF.

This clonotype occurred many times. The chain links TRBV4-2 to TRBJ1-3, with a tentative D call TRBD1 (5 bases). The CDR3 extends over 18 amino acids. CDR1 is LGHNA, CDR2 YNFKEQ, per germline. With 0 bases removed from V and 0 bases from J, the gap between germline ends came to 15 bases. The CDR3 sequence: CASSQDQRGQGSGNTIYF. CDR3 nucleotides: TGTGCCAGCAGCCAAGATCAGAGGGGTCAGGGCTCTGGAAACACCATATATTTT.

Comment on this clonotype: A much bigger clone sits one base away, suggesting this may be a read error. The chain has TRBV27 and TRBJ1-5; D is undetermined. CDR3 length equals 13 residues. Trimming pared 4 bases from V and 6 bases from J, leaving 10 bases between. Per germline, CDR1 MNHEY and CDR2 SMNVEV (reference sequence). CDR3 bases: TGTGCCAGCAGTTCATCGATCAGTCAGCCCCAGCATTTT. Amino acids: CASSSSISQPQHF.

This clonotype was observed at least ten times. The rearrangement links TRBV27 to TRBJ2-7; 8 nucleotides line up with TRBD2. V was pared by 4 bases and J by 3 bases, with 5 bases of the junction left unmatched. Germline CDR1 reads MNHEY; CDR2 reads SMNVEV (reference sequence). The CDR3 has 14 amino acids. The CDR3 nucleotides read TGTGCCAGCAGTTCCGCGGGAGGTTTCTACGAGCAGTACTTC. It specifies CASSSAGGFYEQYF.

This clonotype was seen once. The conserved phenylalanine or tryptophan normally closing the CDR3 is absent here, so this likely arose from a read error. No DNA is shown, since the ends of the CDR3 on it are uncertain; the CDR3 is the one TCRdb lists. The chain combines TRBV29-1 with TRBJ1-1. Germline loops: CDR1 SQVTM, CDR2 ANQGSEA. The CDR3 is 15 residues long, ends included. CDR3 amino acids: CSVVSWGLGGTEAFL.

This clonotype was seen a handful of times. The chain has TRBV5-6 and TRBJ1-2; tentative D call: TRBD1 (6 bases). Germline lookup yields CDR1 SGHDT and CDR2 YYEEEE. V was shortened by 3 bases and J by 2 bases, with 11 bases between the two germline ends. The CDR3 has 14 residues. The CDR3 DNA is TGTGCCAGCAGCTGGGGGGACAACAACTATGGCTACACCTTC. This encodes CASSWGDNNYGYTF.

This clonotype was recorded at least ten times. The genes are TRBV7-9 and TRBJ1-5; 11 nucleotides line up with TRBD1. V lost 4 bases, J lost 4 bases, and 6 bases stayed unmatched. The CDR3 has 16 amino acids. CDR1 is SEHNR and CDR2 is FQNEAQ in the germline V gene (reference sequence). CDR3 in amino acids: CASSSPGQGGNQPQHF. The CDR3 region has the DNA TGTGCCAGCAGCTCACCGGGACAGGGGGGTAATCAGCCCCAGCATTTT.

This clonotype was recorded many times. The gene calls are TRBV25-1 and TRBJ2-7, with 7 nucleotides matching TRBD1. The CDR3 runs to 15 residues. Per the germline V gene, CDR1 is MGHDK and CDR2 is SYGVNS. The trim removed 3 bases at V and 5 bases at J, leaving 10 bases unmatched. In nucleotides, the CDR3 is TGTGCCAGCAGTGATTCCCAGGGGGTCCACAACGAGCAGTACTTC. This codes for CASSDSQGVHNEQYF.

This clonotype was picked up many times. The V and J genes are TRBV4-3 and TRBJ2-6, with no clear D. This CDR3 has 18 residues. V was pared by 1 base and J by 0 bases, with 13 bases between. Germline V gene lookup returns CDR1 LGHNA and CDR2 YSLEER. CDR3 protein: CASSQGATHSSGANVLTF. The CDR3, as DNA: TGCGCCAGCAGCCAAGGAGCGACTCATAGCTCTGGGGCCAACGTCCTGACTTTC.

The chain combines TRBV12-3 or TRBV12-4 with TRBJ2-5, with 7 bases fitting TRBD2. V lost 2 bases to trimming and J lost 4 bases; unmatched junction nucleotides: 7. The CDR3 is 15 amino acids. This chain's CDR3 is CASSLSKGLTETQYF. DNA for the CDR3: TGTGCCAGCAGTTTATCTAAGGGACTAACAGAGACCCAGTACTTC.

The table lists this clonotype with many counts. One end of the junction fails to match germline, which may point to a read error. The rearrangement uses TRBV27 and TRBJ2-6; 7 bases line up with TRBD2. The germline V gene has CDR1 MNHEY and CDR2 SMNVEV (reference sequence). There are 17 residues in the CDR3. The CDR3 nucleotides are TGTGCCAGCCGTTTAGCGGGCCCGGCGGGAGGGGCCAACGTCCTGACTTTC. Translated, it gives CASRLAGPAGGANVLTF.

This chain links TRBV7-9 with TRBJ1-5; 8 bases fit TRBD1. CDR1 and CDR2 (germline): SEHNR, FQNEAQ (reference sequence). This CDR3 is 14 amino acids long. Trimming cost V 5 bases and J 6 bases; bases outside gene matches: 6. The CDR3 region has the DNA TGTGCCAGCAGCGAAGGACAGGGTGCTCAGCCCCAGCATTTT. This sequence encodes CASSEGQGAQPQHF. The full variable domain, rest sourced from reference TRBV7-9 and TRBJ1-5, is DTGVSQNPRHKITKRGQNVTFRCDPISEHNRLYWYRQTLGQGPEFLTYFQNEAQLEKSRLLSDRFSAERPKGSFSTLEIQRTEQGDSAMYLCASSEGQGAQPQHFGDGTRLSIL.